The subject of this entry is one T cell receptor (beta chain). It lacks a known antigen. No base quality information exists; no much larger clone differs at one position. TCRbeta CDR3 regions were amplified from genomic DNA by means of the immunoSEQ Assay, a bias-controlled multiplex PCR. As for the authors' bioinformatics: The number of nucleated cells in each sample was estimated from the amplification of reference gene primers within the assay. Sequence reads were collapsed and filtered to measure the absolute abundance of every unique TCRbeta CDR3 rearrangement. Productive Simpson clonality was computed per sample as the square root of Simpson's diversity index over productive rearrangements. The table comes from immuneACCESS by way of TCRdb, which keeps in-frame sequences with V and J called. Part of the clones is missing from these tables; in studies checked, under half for an unresolved V gene and the rest for unknown reasons. The V and J calls and clone size come from that table; D and trimming were worked out from the DNA. The table for this sample lists 65,000 or so clones; approximately 90% of them were counted only once. Around 10% of the sample is taken by the ten largest.

The data belong to a study of blood T cell repertoires in COVID-19 (dated by TCRdb to the early 2020s). Study-level background: Samples from collaborators originated in the United States, Italy and Spain and spanned both the acute and convalescent phases of COVID-19. The material from the prospective study consisted of cDNA or gDNA derived from T cells, B-cell-depleted T cells, or PBMCs. A freely available public database, intended as a resource for researchers studying the immune response to SARS-CoV-2, is where the repertoires were released. Subjects who had been exposed to COVID-19, were actively infected with it, or had recovered from it provided the deeply sampled blood TCRbeta repertoires that made up the dataset. HLA class I and class II types, where available, came from metadata supplied by the sample provider rather than from assay-based typing. Samples came from the ongoing ImmuneRACE study (first 160 participants) plus 1,254 subjects from 6 global collaborators. The sample metadata nearly always contained a de-identified subject ID, COVID-19 status, age in years and sex.

V loses 6 bases, J loses 4 bases, and the germline ends lie 15 bases apart. Inclusive of the bounding cysteine and phenylalanine, the CDR3 is 14 residues long. Just CDR3 DNA is preserved here, 42 bases in frame from base 1. CDR1 and CDR2, per the germline V gene, are MDHEN and SYDVKM. Each collaborating institution followed its own protocols to collect whole blood in K2EDTA tubes. Collaborator samples were shipped for TCRbeta analysis as frozen whole blood, isolated PBMCs, or DNA extracted from either sample type. Study-level results and caveats: The amount of clinical and demographic metadata varied by source and participant and was provided uncurated.

The sample consisted of peripheral blood. This chain joins TRBV28 to TRBJ1-2; the D gene assignment is ambiguous. This receptor was taken from a human donor with acute or convalescent COVID-19. The donor label of this sample is uncertain. The DNA reads as follows: TGTGCCAGCAGAAGTGGAGGTCAGCTCTATGGCTACACCTTC. Translated, it gives CASRSGGQLYGYTF.